Listed here are 21 T cell receptor beta chains from one sample, sequenced in a study of T cell responses to AZD1222 COVID-19 vaccine. Method: immunoSEQ multiplex PCR; TCRdb's copy keeps in-frame clones and lacks some. The sample holds about 130,000 clones, over 85% seen once. The source was peripheral blood, collected on day 0 of AZD1222 vaccination. These TCRs come from an adult in good health.

The rearrangement joins TRBV2 to TRBJ2-1; D might be TRBD2 (7 bases). Germline CDR1 reads SNHLY; CDR2 reads FYNNEI. The V end lost 4 bases, the J end lost 9 bases, and 13 bases lay between the germline ends. The CDR3 is made up of 13 amino acids. The CDR3: CASSVDAGAEQFF. CDR3 DNA sequence: TGTGCCAGCAGTGTCGACGCGGGGGCTGAGCAGTTCTTC.

J is TRBJ2-7 and V is TRBV15; a possible D gene is TRBD1 (6 bases). Trimming cost V 0 bases and J 3 bases, with 15 bases left between them. Germline-derived CDR1 and CDR2 are LNHNV and YYDKDF (reference sequence). The CDR3 is made up of 16 amino acids. The CDR3 nucleotides are TGTGCCACCAGCAGAGATGTAGGACAGTCTTACTACGAGCAGTACTTC. It translates to CATSRDVGQSYYEQYF.

The chain joins TRBV5-1 to TRBJ2-5; 9 bases fit TRBD1. Per germline, CDR1 SGHRS and CDR2 YFSETQ. The junction had 5 bases not matched to a gene; V was cut back by 3 bases and J by 5 bases. The CDR3 sequence is 14 residues long. CDR3 residues: CASSWNRGRETQYF. DNA for the CDR3: TGCGCCAGCAGCTGGAACAGGGGGCGCGAGACCCAGTACTTC.

The chain uses TRBV2 and TRBJ2-5, with D unresolved. CDR1 is SNHLY, CDR2 FYNNEI, per germline. This CDR3 region has 14 residues. Trimming cost V 7 bases and J 0 bases, with 12 bases left between them. The CDR3 protein is CASTYRRDQETQYF. CDR3 coding DNA: TGTGCCAGCACCTACAGAAGGGACCAAGAGACCCAGTACTTC.

This clone was picked up one time. V usage is TRBV24-1 and J usage is TRBJ1-6; 7 nucleotides match TRBD1. Unmatched junction bases numbered 14, after V lost 2 bases and J lost 2 bases. The CDR3 length is 20 residues. Per germline, CDR1 KGHDR and CDR2 SFDVKD. The CDR3 coding sequence is TGTGCCACCAGTGATTACAGGGGTCCGGATCGGAATCCCTATAATTCACCCCTCCACTTT. Protein: CATSDYRGPDRNPYNSPLHF.

The chain combines TRBV3-1 (or the pseudogene TRBV3-2) with TRBJ2-7; TRBD2 aligns across 14 bases. V lost 4 bases and J lost 1; bases outside the gene matches: 6. The CDR3 extends over 17 amino acids. CDR1 is LGHDT and CDR2 is YNNKEL in the germline V gene (reference sequence). Here the CDR3 DNA reads TGTGCCAGCAGCCTGGGACTAGCGGGGGCTTTTTCCTACGAGCAGTACTTC. This codes for CASSLGLAGAFSYEQYF.

The V and J genes are TRBV7-9 and TRBJ2-3, with D unclear. Between the trimmed V and J ends, which lost 1 base and 2 bases, there was a span of 7 bases. Germline assignment: CDR1 SEHNR and CDR2 FQNEAQ (reference sequence). The CDR3 has 14 amino acids. CDR3: CASSLDSYTDTQYF. The CDR3 bases are TGTGCCAGCAGCTTAGACTCTTACACAGATACGCAGTATTTT.

The rearrangement links TRBV13 to TRBJ1-2; possible D gene TRBD1, 5 bases. Trimming took off 0 bases at V and 4 bases at J, with 12 bases between the two ends. Germline CDR1 reads PRHDT; CDR2 reads FYEKMQ (reference sequence). The CDR3 is 15 residues long. The CDR3 nucleotides are TGTGCCAGCAGCTTAGGCGGGACGGGATCCTATGGCTACACCTTC. This codes for CASSLGGTGSYGYTF.

This clone was recorded once. This rearrangement joins TRBV6-5 to TRBJ1-6; 7 nucleotides align to TRBD1. The V segment lost 7 bases and the J segment 12 bases; nucleotides outside the gene matches: 12. The CDR3 consists of 14 residues. CDR1 is MNHEY, CDR2 SVGAGI, per germline. CDR3 region: CASTALEGAEPLHF. DNA for the CDR3: TGTGCCAGCACCGCTCTTGAGGGGGCAGAACCCCTCCACTTT.

The chain joins TRBV5-4 to TRBJ1-1; no firm D call. Germline V CDR1 and CDR2: SGHNT, YYREEE (reference sequence). This CDR3 is 14 amino acids long. Trimming cost V 4 bases and J 7 bases, with 17 bases left between them. For the CDR3, the DNA is TGTGCCAGCAGCCCGCCGGGGAGGAGGATTGAAGCTTTCTTT. This sequence encodes CASSPPGRRIEAFF.

The V and J genes are TRBV6-6 and TRBJ1-5, with 7 bases that match TRBD1. The germline V gene has CDR1 MNHNY and CDR2 SVGAGI (reference sequence). This CDR3 spans 15 amino acids. V dropped 7 bases and J dropped 5; count of bases not matched to a gene: 11. The CDR3 nucleotides are TGTGCCAGCACCGAACCGGGACAGAGATATCAGCCCCAGCATTTT. Protein product: CASTEPGQRYQPQHF.

The rearrangement uses TRBV6-5 and TRBJ1-3; no clear D gene. This CDR3 has 15 amino acids. V lost 0 bases and J lost 1, with 7 bases in between. Germline-derived CDR1 and CDR2 are MNHEY and SVGAGI. The CDR3: CASSYSVQSGNTIYF. DNA of the CDR3: TGTGCCAGCAGTTACTCGGTGCAGTCTGGAAACACCATATATTTT.

The chain has TRBV9 and TRBJ1-2, with 11 bases identical to TRBD1. V shed 0 bases, J shed 0 bases, and the junction held 4 bases outside the gene matches. CDR3 length: 17 amino acids. Germline values: CDR1 SGDLS, CDR2 YYNGEE. CDR3 loop: CASSVGGTGGPNYGYTF. The CDR3 region has the DNA TGTGCCAGCAGCGTAGGGGGGACAGGGGGTCCTAACTATGGCTACACCTTC.

V usage is TRBV4-2 and J usage is TRBJ1-2; D perhaps matches TRBD1 (6 bases). The V end was cut by 3 bases, the J end by 6 bases, with 20 bases between. CDR1 and CDR2 (germline): LGHNA, YNFKEQ. This CDR3 is built from 16 residues. The CDR3 DNA follows: TGTGCCAGCAGCCAGGACAGAAACAGGGAGGGTGATGGCTACACCTTC. Protein: CASSQDRNREGDGYTF.

The rearrangement links TRBV24-1 to TRBJ1-2, with 8 bases fitting TRBD1. The CDR3 runs 13 residues. From germline, CDR1 is KGHDR and CDR2 SFDVKD. The junction had 4 bases not matched to a gene; V was cut back by 3 bases and J by 8 bases. CDR3 sequence reads: CATSDRTGRGYTF. The CDR3 DNA follows: TGTGCCACCAGTGATAGGACAGGGAGGGGCTACACCTTC.

The V and J genes are TRBV2 and TRBJ1-2, with unresolved D. Trimming shortened V by 7 bases and J by 2 bases, and 11 bases separated the two germline ends. CDR1 and CDR2 (germline): SNHLY, FYNNEI. The CDR3 spans 13 residues. The CDR3 sequence: CASMVVLNYGYTF. The CDR3 nucleotides read TGTGCCAGCATGGTAGTGCTAAACTATGGCTACACCTTC. Drawing the rest from reference TRBV2 and TRBJ1-2, the complete variable domain is EPEVTQTPSHQVTQMGQEVILRCVPISNHLYFYWYRQILGQKVEFLVSFYNNEISEKSEIFDDQFSVERPDGSNFTLKIRSTKLEDSAMYFCASMVVLNYGYTFGSGTRLTVV.

A single count supports this clone. The chain carries TRBV18 and TRBJ1-1; possible D gene TRBD1, 6 bases. The CDR3 has 13 residues. Trimming left V 5 bases short and J 8 bases short, with 15 bases between. From germline, CDR1 is KGHSH and CDR2 LQKENI. The DNA of the CDR3 is TGTGCCAGCTCAGGAGGACAGACTTCAGAAGCTTTCTTT. Translating it yields CASSGGQTSEAFF.

This clone showed up just once. The chain links TRBV12-5 to TRBJ2-7; 11 nucleotides line up with TRBD1. In germline, CDR1 is LGHNT, CDR2 FRNRAP. Germline trimming cut 6 bases from V and 0 bases from J; bases unmatched to any gene: 10. The CDR3 sequence is 17 residues long. CDR3 loop: CASGRGQGASISYEQYF. CDR3 nucleotides: TGTGCTAGTGGACGCGGACAGGGGGCCTCGATCTCCTACGAGCAGTACTTC.

This clone has only one observation. This chain uses TRBV7-6 with TRBJ1-1; D unclear. Germline V gene lookup returns CDR1 SGHVS and CDR2 FNYEAQ. V lost 5 bases to trimming and J lost 3 bases, with 7 bases between them. This CDR3 spans 12 amino acids. The DNA for the CDR3 is TGTGCCAGCAGCCCCGGGTACACTGAAGCTTTCTTT. It encodes CASSPGYTEAFF. Full variable domain (outside the CDR3, taken from reference TRBV7-6 and TRBJ1-1): GAGVSQSPRYKVTKRGQDVALRCDPISGHVSLYWYRQALGQGPEFLTYFNYEAQQDKSGLPNDRFSAERPEGSISTLTIQRTEQRDSAMYRCASSPGYTEAFFGQGTRLTVV.

On this clone itself: The same CDR3 is also encoded by other DNA sequences in this sample. The CDR3 bases are TGTGCCAGCTCACACCAAGAGACCCAGTACTTC. Amino acid sequence: CASSHQETQYF. V is TRBV18 and J is TRBJ2-5; D not certain. The CDR3 length is 11 residues. Germline assignment: CDR1 KGHSH and CDR2 LQKENI. Trimming shortened V by 4 bases and J by 0 bases, and 0 bases separated the two germline ends.

The genes are TRBV15 and TRBJ2-3; D gene unclear. CDR1 and CDR2 from the germline V gene are LNHNV and YYDKDF (reference sequence). This CDR3 has 15 amino acids. Trimming left V 0 bases short and J 1 base short, with 8 bases between. This CDR3 reads CATSRDLLRTDTQYF. The CDR3 nucleotides read TGTGCCACCAGCAGAGACCTCCTTCGCACAGATACGCAGTATTTT.